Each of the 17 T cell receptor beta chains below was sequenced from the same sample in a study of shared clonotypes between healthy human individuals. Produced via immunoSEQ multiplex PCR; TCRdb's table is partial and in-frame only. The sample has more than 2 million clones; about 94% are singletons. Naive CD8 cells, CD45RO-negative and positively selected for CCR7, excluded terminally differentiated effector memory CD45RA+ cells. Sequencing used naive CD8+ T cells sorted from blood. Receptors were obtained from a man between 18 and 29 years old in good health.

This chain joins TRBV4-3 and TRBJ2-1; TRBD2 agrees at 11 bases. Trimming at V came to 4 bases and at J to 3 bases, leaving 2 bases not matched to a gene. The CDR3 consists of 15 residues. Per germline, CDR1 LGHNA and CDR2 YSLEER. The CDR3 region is CASSPTSGSYNEQFF. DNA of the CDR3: TGCGCCAGCAGCCCCACTAGCGGGAGCTACAATGAGCAGTTCTTC.

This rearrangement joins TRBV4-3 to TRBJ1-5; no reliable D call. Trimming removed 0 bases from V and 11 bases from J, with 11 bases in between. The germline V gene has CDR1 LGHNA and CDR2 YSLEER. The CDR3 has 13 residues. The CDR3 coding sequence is TGCGCCAGCAGCCAAGATCGGGGAACGGCCCAGCATTTT. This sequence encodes CASSQDRGTAQHF.

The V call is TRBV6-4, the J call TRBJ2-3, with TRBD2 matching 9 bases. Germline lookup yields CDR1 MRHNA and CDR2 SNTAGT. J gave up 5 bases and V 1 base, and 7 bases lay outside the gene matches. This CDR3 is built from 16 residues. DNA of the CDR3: TGTGCCAGCAGTGACTGGGCGGGAGGGCCGAGAGATACGCAGTATTTT. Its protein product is CASSDWAGGPRDTQYF.

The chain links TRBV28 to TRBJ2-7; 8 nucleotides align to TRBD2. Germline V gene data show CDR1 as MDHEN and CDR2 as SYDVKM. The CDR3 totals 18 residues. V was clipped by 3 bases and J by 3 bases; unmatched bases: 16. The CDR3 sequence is CASSFPGQSAGANYEQYF. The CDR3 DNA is TGTGCCAGCAGTTTCCCGGGACAATCAGCGGGGGCGAACTACGAGCAGTACTTC.

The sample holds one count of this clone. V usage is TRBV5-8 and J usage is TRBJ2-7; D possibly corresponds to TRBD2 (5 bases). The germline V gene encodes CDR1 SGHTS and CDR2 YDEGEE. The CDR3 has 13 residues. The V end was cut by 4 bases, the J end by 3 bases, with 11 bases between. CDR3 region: CASSPLEGYEQYF. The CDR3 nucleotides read TGTGCCAGCAGCCCACTCGAGGGCTACGAGCAGTACTTC.

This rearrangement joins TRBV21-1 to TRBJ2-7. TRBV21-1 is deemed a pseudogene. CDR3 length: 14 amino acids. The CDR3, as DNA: TGTGCCAGCAGCCTGGGTGGGGACTCCTACGAGCAGTACTTC. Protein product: CASSLGGDSYEQYF.

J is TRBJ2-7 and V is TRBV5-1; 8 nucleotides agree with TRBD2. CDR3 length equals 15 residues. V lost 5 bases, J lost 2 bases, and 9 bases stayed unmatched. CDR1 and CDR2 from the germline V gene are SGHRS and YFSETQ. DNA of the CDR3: TGCGCCAGCAGTTCACAGCGGGAGAGAACCTACGAGCAGTACTTC. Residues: CASSSQRERTYEQYF.

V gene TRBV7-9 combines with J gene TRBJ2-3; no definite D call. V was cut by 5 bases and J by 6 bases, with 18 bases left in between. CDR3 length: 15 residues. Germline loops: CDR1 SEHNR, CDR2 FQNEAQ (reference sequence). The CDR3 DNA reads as TGTGCCAGCAGCCCCCCCGATTTGGGGATGGATACGCAGTATTTT. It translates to CASSPPDLGMDTQYF.

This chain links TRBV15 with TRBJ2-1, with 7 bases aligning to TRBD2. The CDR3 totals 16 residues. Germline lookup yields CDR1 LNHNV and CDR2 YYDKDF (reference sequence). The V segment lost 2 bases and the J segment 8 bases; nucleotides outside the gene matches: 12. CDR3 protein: CATSRNVREWGYEQFF. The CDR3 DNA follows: TGTGCCACCAGCAGAAACGTGCGGGAGTGGGGGTATGAGCAGTTCTTC.

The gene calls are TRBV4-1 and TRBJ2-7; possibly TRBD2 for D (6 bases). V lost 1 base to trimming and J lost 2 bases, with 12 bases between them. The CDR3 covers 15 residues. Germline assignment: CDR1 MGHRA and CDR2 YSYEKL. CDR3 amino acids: CASSQAPGGAYEQYF. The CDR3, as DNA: TGCGCCAGCAGCCAAGCCCCCGGGGGAGCCTACGAGCAGTACTTC.

CDR3 loop: CASSGLTGSTEAFF. The DNA of the CDR3 is TGTGCCAGCAGTGGACTAACAGGGTCCACTGAAGCTTTCTTT. The chain links TRBV27 to TRBJ1-1, with D perhaps TRBD1 (6 bases). The CDR3 totals 14 residues. CDR1 is MNHEY, CDR2 SMNVEV, per germline (reference sequence). Trimming pared 5 bases from V and 4 bases from J, leaving 14 bases between.

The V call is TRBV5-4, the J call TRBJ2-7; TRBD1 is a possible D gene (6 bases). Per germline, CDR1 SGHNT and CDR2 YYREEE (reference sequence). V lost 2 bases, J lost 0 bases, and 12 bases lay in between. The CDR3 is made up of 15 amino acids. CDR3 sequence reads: CASSFSQGGSYEQYF. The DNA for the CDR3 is TGTGCCAGCAGCTTTTCCCAAGGGGGCTCCTACGAGCAGTACTTC.

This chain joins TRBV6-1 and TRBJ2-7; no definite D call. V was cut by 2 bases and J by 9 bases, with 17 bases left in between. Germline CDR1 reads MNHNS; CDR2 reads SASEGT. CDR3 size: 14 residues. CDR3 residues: CASSEFGPTFGQYF. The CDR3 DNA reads TGTGCCAGCAGTGAATTCGGCCCCACCTTTGGGCAGTACTTC.

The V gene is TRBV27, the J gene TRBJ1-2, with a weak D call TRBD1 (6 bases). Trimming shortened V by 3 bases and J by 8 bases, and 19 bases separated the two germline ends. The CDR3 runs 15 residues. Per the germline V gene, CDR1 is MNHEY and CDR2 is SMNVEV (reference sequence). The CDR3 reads CASSFVQGSYEGYTF. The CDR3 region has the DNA TGTGCCAGCAGTTTCGTCCAGGGGTCTTATGAGGGCTACACCTTC.

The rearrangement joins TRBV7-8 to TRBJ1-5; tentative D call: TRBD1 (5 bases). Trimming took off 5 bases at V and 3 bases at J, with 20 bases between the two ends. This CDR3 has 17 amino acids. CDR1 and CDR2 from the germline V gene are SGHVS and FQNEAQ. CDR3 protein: CASSPAPGYGTNQPQHF. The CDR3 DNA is TGTGCCAGCAGCCCAGCCCCAGGGTATGGGACCAATCAGCCCCAGCATTTT. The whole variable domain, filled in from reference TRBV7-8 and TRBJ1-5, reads GAGVSQSPRYKVAKRGQDVALRCDPISGHVSLFWYQQALGQGPEFLTYFQNEAQLDKSGLPSDRFFAERPEGSVSTLKIQRTQQEDSAVYLCASSPAPGYGTNQPQHFGDGTRLSIL.

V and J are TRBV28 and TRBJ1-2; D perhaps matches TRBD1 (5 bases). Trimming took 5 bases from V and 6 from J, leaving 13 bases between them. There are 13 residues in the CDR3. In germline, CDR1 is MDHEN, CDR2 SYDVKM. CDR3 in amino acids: CASSLRGLDGYTF. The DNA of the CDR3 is TGTGCCAGCAGTCTGCGGGGGTTGGATGGCTACACCTTC.

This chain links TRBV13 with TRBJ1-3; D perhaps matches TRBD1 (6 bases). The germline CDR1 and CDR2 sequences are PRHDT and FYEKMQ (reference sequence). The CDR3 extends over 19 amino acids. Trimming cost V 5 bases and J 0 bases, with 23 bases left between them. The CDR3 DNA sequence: TGTGCCAGCAGCACAGGTGGGGGGCCTATAACCATCTCTGGAAACACCATATATTTT. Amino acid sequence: CASSTGGGPITISGNTIYF.